This section outlines one T cell receptor beta chain sequence together with its context. Its antigen is undetermined. Germline and junction disagree at one end, which may indicate a read error. The sample has other DNA sequences that encode this CDR3 too. The data were obtained in a study of cytomegalovirus exposure and HLA in healthy donors. CDR3 length: 14 residues. The germline V gene has CDR1 SGHRS and CDR2 YFSETQ. Overall study results and limits: Rarity held for most TCR sequences, but there were some public TCRs that occurred in many donors.

Use of 60 Vbeta and 13 Jbeta primers characterized the PCR. The protocol was immunoSEQ multiplex PCR, while the TCRdb copy is restricted to in-frame clones and leaves out a portion. The top ten clones hold more than 0.95% of a sample with some 120,000 clones, around 77% of them seen once. Sequencing input: PBMCs. The V call is TRBV5-1, the J call TRBJ2-1, with 7 positions matching TRBD2. The TCR comes from a man between 50 and 59 years old in good health and CMV-seronegative. The CDR3, as DNA: TGCGCCAGCAGTTTGGGACTATCAGGAGATGAGCAGTTCTTC. Translating it yields CASSLGLSGDEQFF.